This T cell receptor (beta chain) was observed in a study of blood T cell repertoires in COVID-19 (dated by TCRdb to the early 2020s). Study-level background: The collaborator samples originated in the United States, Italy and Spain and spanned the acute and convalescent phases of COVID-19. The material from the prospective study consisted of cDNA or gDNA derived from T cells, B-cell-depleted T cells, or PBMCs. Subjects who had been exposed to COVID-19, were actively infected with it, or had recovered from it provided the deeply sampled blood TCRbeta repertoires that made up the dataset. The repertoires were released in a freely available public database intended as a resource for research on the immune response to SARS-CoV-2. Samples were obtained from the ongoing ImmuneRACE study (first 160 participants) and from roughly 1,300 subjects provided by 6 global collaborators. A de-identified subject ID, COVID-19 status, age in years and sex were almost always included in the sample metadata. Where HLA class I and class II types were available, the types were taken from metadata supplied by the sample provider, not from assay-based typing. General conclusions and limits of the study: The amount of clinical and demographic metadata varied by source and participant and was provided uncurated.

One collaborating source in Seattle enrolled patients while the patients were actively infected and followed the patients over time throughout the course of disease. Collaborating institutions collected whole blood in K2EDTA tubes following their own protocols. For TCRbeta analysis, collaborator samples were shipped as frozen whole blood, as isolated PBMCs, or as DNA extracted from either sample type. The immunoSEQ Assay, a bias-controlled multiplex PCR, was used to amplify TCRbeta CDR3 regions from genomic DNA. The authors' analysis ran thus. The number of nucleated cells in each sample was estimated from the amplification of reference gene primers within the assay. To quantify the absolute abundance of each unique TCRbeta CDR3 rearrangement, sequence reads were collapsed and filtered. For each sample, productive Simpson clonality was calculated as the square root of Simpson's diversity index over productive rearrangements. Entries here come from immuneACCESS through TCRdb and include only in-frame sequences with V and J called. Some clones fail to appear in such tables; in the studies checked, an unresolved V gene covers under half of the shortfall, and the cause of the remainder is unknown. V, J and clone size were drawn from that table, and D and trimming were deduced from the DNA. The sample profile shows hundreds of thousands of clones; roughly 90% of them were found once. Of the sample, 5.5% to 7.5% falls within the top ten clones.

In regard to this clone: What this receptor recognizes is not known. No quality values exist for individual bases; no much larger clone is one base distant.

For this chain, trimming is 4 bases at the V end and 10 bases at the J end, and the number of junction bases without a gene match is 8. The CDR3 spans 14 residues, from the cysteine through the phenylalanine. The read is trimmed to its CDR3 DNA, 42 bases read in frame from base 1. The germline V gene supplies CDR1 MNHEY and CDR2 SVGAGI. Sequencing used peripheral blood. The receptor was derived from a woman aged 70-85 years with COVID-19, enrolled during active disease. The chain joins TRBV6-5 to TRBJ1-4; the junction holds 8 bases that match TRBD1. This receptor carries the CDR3 CASSSGTGERKLFF. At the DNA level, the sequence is TGTGCCAGCAGTTCCGGGACAGGAGAAAGAAAACTGTTTTTT.